Given below is one T cell receptor beta chain in context. Its target is unknown. Methotrexate plus calcineurin inhibitor accompanied controls' myeloablative marrow transplants; sampling was 1 year later. Data came from immunoSEQ multiplex PCR; TCRdb stores just in-frame clones and leaves some out. The sample shows around 16,000 clones, approximately 81% of them seen only once. The sample is drawn from a study of T cells after posttransplantation cyclophosphamide. The CDR3 loop spans 14 amino acids. V lost 2 bases, J lost 2 bases, and 9 bases lay in between. Germline V gene lookup returns CDR1 MNHEY and CDR2 SVGAGI. Study-level points and caveats: Donor-recipient repertoire similarity was low at 1-2 months, rising over year one.

The specimen was PBMCs, collected 350 to 400 days after allogeneic stem cell transplant with calcineurin inhibitor and methotrexate. The clonotype comes from a young adult male patient who received an allogeneic stem cell transplant from a related donor, was CMV-positive, and had no GVHD. The T cells may come from the graft donor. The chain links TRBV6-5 to TRBJ1-2; D uncertain. The CDR3 coding sequence is TGTGCCAGCAGTTACAAGACAAACAACTATGGCTACACCTTC. Its protein product is CASSYKTNNYGYTF.